One T cell receptor (beta chain) is described in this entry. A read error may be the cause here, since a much bigger clone is one base away. Node-negative status on CT and PET/CT applied to all patients, none having prior chemotherapy, radiotherapy or other malignancies. The data belong to a study of prognosis after radiotherapy for stage I lung cancer. Study context: It was considered that all non-small cell lung cancer patients were medically inoperable.

V lost 7 bases and J lost 3; bases outside the gene matches: 16. This CDR3 region has 20 residues. CDR1 and CDR2 (germline): MDHEN, SYDVKM. CDR3 of TCR beta was amplified from genomic DNA via a two-round multiplex PCR. For every TRBV and TRBJ gene, a specific primer was used in first-round PCR. MiXCR, run by TCRdb on the multiplex PCR reads, gives a single entry per CDR3 protein. The sample consists of around 19,000 distinct CDR3 sequences, roughly two fifths of them appearing once. This receptor was obtained from a donor aged 50 or older with non-small cell lung cancer. This material consisted of PBMCs, taken before or after stereotactic body radiation therapy (not recorded which). The V and J genes are TRBV28 and TRBJ2-6, with 12 bases aligning to TRBD1. The chain's CDR3 is CASIPTLGTGGSGGANVLTF. The CDR3 region has the DNA TGTGCCAGCATCCCAACCCTCGGGACAGGGGGCTCAGGTGGGGCCAACGTCCTGACTTTC. The whole variable domain, filled in from reference TRBV28 and TRBJ2-6, reads DVKVTQSSRYLVKRTGEKVFLECVQDMDHENMFWYRQDPGLGLRLIYFSYDVKMKEKGDIPEGYSVSREKKERFSLILESASTNQTSMYLCASIPTLGTGGSGGANVLTFGAGSRLTVL.